The rows below give T cell receptor beta chains drawn from one sample of a study of Graves' ophthalmopathy and Graves' hyperthyroidism. MiXCR, applied by TCRdb to the multiplex PCR reads, yields one record per CDR3 protein. The data contain nearly 400,000 distinct CDR3 sequences, around 20% of them singletons. The specimen was peripheral blood. The receptors stem from a woman under 30 with Graves' ophthalmopathy. CDR3s leave out the opening cysteine and the closing phenylalanine or tryptophan. Clone size is shown for a subset of rows, as once, few, many or a class of expanded clone.

cdr3_aa j_call clone_size v_call
ASRQQDYTYEQY TRBJ2-7 many TRBV6-5
ASTRVEETQY TRBJ2-5 once TRBV2
ASRGVRENTEAF TRBJ1-1 many TRBV6-2/TRBV6-3
ASSENGANVLT TRBJ2-6 few TRBV2
ASRGDRVNTGELF TRBJ2-2 many TRBV2
ASSFLALIDTEAF TRBJ1-1 many TRBV7-2
ASSITGGTGELF TRBJ2-2 many TRBV19
SVERVGNTEAF TRBJ1-1 . TRBV29-1
ASSYSGGSGNTIY TRBJ1-3 few TRBV6-5
ASSLETDTEAF TRBJ1-1 many TRBV7-3
ASGPAGGPSETQY TRBJ2-5 many TRBV28
ASSRESGLGFSYEQY TRBJ2-7 . TRBV6-1
ASSLSGQTASGANVLT TRBJ2-6 many TRBV7-2
ASNKQGSTEAF TRBJ1-1 many TRBV12-3/TRBV12-4
ASSGAGGVYEQY TRBJ2-7 many TRBV28
ASGRDLRPQH TRBJ1-5 few TRBV12-5
ASSHAGQGYTEAF TRBJ1-1 . TRBV28